The 26 T cell receptor beta chains below come from one sample, sequenced in a study of CD8 T cells in Susac syndrome. After extraction with the RNeasy kit, about 0.45 to 1 ug of the RNA was reverse transcribed using random hexamers. TCRdb independently ran MiXCR on the immunoSEQ multiplex PCR reads; one entry per CDR3 protein. The sample has fewer than 300,000 distinct CDR3 sequences, about 85% seen once; the top ten hold around 0.12%. Sample: CD8+ T cells from PBMCs. The receptors were sampled from a human donor with multiple sclerosis.

This rearrangement joins TRBV27 to TRBJ1-5, with D unclear. V was pared by 3 bases and J by 2 bases, with 14 bases between. There are 16 residues in the CDR3. Germline CDR1 MNHEY, CDR2 SMNVEV (reference sequence). The CDR3 DNA is TGTGCCAGCAGTTTTGGCCCCCCCGTGGGCAATCAGCCCCAGCATTTT. Translation: CASSFGPPVGNQPQHF.

This clonotype appeared a single time. This chain uses TRBV12-3 or TRBV12-4 with TRBJ2-1; TRBD2 is a possible D gene (6 bases). Trimming pared 6 bases from V and 8 bases from J, leaving 11 bases between. This CDR3 comprises 12 residues. This CDR3 is CASSGLHDEQFF. DNA for the CDR3: TGTGCCAGCAGCGGACTACACGATGAGCAGTTCTTC.

The chain combines TRBV30 with TRBJ1-5; D uncertain. V gave up 1 base and J gave up 3 bases, with 4 bases separating them. The germline CDR1 and CDR2 sequences are GTSNPN and SVGIG (reference sequence). The CDR3 runs 12 residues. CDR3 amino acids: CAWSAINQPQHF. The CDR3 DNA reads as TGTGCCTGGAGTGCCATCAATCAGCCCCAGCATTTT.

V gene TRBV7-2 combines with J gene TRBJ1-2, with D tentatively TRBD1 (5 bases). The germline V gene has CDR1 SGHTA and CDR2 FQGNSA. The ends were cut back, 5 bases at V and 8 bases at J, with 18 bases in the middle. There are 14 residues in the CDR3. This CDR3 is CASSLNTGREGYTF. For the CDR3, the DNA is TGTGCCAGCAGCCTCAACACCGGCAGGGAAGGCTACACCTTC.

This clonotype has just one count. V gene TRBV9 combines with J gene TRBJ2-3, with TRBD2 matching 10 bases. CDR3 size: 16 residues. CDR1 is SGDLS, CDR2 YYNGEE, per germline. Germline trimming cut 4 bases from V and 4 bases from J; bases unmatched to any gene: 9. As DNA, the CDR3 is TGTGCCAGCAGCCCTCAGACTAGCGGGCGGGCAGATACGCAGTATTTT. This gives the protein CASSPQTSGRADTQYF.

The chain joins TRBV23-1 to TRBJ1-2; maybe TRBD1 (6 bases). TRBV23-1 is flagged as an ORF with uncertain function. Deletions cut 4 bases from V and 7 bases from J, with 16 bases between. This CDR3 region has 14 residues. The CDR3 is CASSLRGMMVGYTF. CDR3 DNA sequence: TGCGCCAGCAGTCTAAGGGGGATGATGGTTGGCTACACCTTC.

V is TRBV30 and J is TRBJ2-6; no reliable D call. This CDR3 contains 15 residues. The germline V and J ends were trimmed by 0 bases and 1 base, with 7 bases remaining between them. Germline CDR1 is GTSNPN and CDR2 is SVGIG (reference sequence). The CDR3 loop is CAWSVGISGANVLTF. The CDR3 bases are TGTGCCTGGAGTGTCGGCATTTCTGGGGCCAACGTCCTGACTTTC. Combining the CDR3 with reference TRBV30 and TRBJ2-6 gives the whole variable domain SQTIHQWPATLVQPVGSPLSLECTVEGTSNPNLYWYRQAAGRGLQLLFYSVGIGQISSEVPQNLSASRPQDRQFILSSKKLLLSDSGFYLCAWSVGISGANVLTFGAGSRLTVL.

This clonotype was recorded a few times. V and J are TRBV25-1 and TRBJ2-2, with 7 bases aligning to TRBD2. The CDR3 sequence is 14 residues long. After removal of 10 bases from V and 4 bases from J, the junction contained 9 bases not matched to a gene. In germline, CDR1 is MGHDK, CDR2 SYGVNS. For the CDR3, the DNA is TGTGCCACCTCACAGACGGGGGGCACCGGGGAGCTGTTTTTT. Translating it yields CATSQTGGTGELFF.

The J gene is TRBJ2-6, the V gene TRBV5-4; no firm D call. Trimming pared 4 bases from V and 0 bases from J, leaving 8 bases between. Germline loops: CDR1 SGHNT, CDR2 YYREEE (reference sequence). The CDR3 contains 15 residues. CDR3 loop: CASSDVTSGANVLTF. The CDR3 region has the DNA TGTGCCAGCAGCGATGTAACCTCTGGGGCCAACGTCCTGACTTTC.

This clonotype was recorded only once. The CDR3 bases are TGCAGCGTTGAGCTCAGGGATGGCTACACCTTC. Protein sequence: CSVELRDGYTF. The chain uses TRBV29-1 and TRBJ1-2; D perhaps matches TRBD1 (5 bases). Germline V gene data show CDR1 as SQVTM and CDR2 as ANQGSEA. The CDR3 spans 11 residues. V was clipped by 3 bases and J by 6 bases, with 8 bases between them.

V and J are TRBV12-3 or TRBV12-4 and TRBJ2-2, with 9 bases matching TRBD1. The J segment lost 5 bases and the V segment lost 4 bases, leaving 8 bases of the junction unmatched. The CDR3 has 16 amino acids. CDR3 region: CASSYSGTGTTGELFF. The CDR3 nucleotides read TGTGCCAGCAGTTACTCCGGGACAGGGACAACCGGGGAGCTGTTTTTT.

This clonotype was seen once. This chain links TRBV24-1 with TRBJ1-3; tentatively, D is TRBD1 (5 bases). Germline V gives CDR1 KGHDR, CDR2 SFDVKD. This CDR3 comprises 17 residues. The V gene lost 7 bases and the J gene lost 2 bases, with 20 bases spanning the gap. CDR3 residues: CATSIQREGMPGNTIYF. CDR3 DNA sequence: TGTGCCACCAGCATTCAGAGAGAGGGGATGCCTGGAAACACCATATATTTT.

J is TRBJ1-2 and V is TRBV29-1, with D perhaps matching TRBD1 (6 bases). Germline values: CDR1 SQVTM, CDR2 ANQGSEA. V dropped 0 bases and J dropped 4 bases, with 15 bases sitting between them. The CDR3 has 15 amino acids. As DNA, the CDR3 is TGCAGCGTTGAAGATCGGGGGGCAGGGGTCTATGGCTACACCTTC. Translating it yields CSVEDRGAGVYGYTF.

The rearrangement uses TRBV5-6 and TRBJ1-5; D is possibly TRBD1 (6 bases). There are 14 residues in the CDR3. V dropped 2 bases and J dropped 4 bases, with 10 bases sitting between them. The germline V gene encodes CDR1 SGHDT and CDR2 YYEEEE. CDR3 amino acids: CASSFGTTNQPQHF. The CDR3, as DNA: TGTGCCAGCAGCTTCGGGACAACTAATCAGCCCCAGCATTTT.

J is TRBJ2-1 and V is TRBV9; 8 bases are shared with TRBD2. CDR3 size: 16 residues. The germline gives CDR1 SGDLS, CDR2 YYNGEE. Trimming removed 3 bases from V and 1 base from J; junction bases left unmatched: 6. As DNA, the CDR3 is TGTGCCAGCAGCGCGAGCGGGAGTTTGTCCTACAATGAGCAGTTCTTC. It yields the protein CASSASGSLSYNEQFF.

DNA of the CDR3: TGTGCCAGCAGCTTAGAAGCTAGCGGGAGGGCCGTATCAGATACGCAGTATTTT. This encodes CASSLEASGRAVSDTQYF. The genes are TRBV7-6 and TRBJ2-3; 12 positions agree with TRBD2. Germline CDR1 and CDR2: SGHVS and FNYEAQ. CDR3 length: 18 residues. Trimming cost V 1 base and J 4 bases; bases outside gene matches: 9.

The gene calls are TRBV27 and TRBJ2-3; unclear D gene. The CDR3 runs 17 residues. The germline V gene encodes CDR1 MNHEY and CDR2 SMNVEV (reference sequence). Trimming took 0 bases from V and 2 from J, leaving 15 bases between them. The CDR3 bases are TGTGCCAGCAGTTTATCCGAACCGCCGGGCACCACAGATACGCAGTATTTT. It yields the protein CASSLSEPPGTTDTQYF.

The gene calls are TRBV12-5 and TRBJ1-2, with a weak D call TRBD1 (5 bases). CDR3 length: 14 amino acids. V was clipped by 4 bases and J by 4 bases, with 13 bases between them. From germline, CDR1 is LGHNT and CDR2 FRNRAP. The CDR3 sequence: CASGSRDGVYGYTF. CDR3 sequence (DNA): TGTGCTAGTGGTTCCCGGGACGGGGTCTATGGCTACACCTTC.

This rearrangement joins TRBV27 to TRBJ1-1, with D maybe TRBD1 (5 bases). This CDR3 is built from 14 residues. Germline V lookup: CDR1 MNHEY, CDR2 SMNVEV (reference sequence). Trimming removed 1 base at V and 2 bases at J, with 8 bases between. The CDR3 region has the DNA TGTGCCAGCAGTTTATTAAGGGGTAACACTGAAGCTTTCTTT. Its translation is CASSLLRGNTEAFF.

The gene calls are TRBV6-4 and TRBJ2-1; 7 nucleotides match TRBD1. V dropped 6 bases and J dropped 6; count of bases not matched to a gene: 5. CDR1 is MRHNA and CDR2 is SNTAGT in the germline V gene. The CDR3 covers 13 residues. As DNA, the CDR3 is TGTGCCAGCAGCGGGGACAGCGTCAATGAGCAGTTCTTC. Its translation is CASSGDSVNEQFF.

V gene TRBV19 combines with J gene TRBJ1-3; D is possibly TRBD1 (5 bases). V lost 5 bases and J lost 0, with 11 bases in between. The CDR3 length is 15 residues. In germline, CDR1 is LNHDA, CDR2 SQIVND (reference sequence). The CDR3 is CASSARTFSGNTIYF. The CDR3 bases are TGTGCCAGTAGTGCCCGGACATTCTCTGGAAACACCATATATTTT.

The chain recombines TRBV7-9 with TRBJ2-1; D call uncertain. V was shortened by 3 bases and J by 9 bases, with 9 bases between the two germline ends. Germline V gives CDR1 SEHNR, CDR2 FQNEAQ (reference sequence). This CDR3 region has 12 residues. In nucleotides, the CDR3 is TGTGCCAGCAGCTTTCAAACTCCTGAGCAGTTCTTC. As protein: CASSFQTPEQFF.

The V call is TRBV13, the J call TRBJ2-7; possible D gene TRBD1, 6 bases. The length of the CDR3 is 13 residues. V lost 7 bases and J lost 4, with 14 bases in between. In germline, CDR1 is PRHDT, CDR2 FYEKMQ (reference sequence). CDR3 sequence (DNA): TGTGCCAGCACACAGGGCCAAGGGTACGAGCAGTACTTC. Protein: CASTQGQGYEQYF.

This clonotype was counted a few times. This chain uses TRBV12-5 with TRBJ1-1; D remains unclear. V lost 3 bases and J lost 0, with 5 bases in between. The CDR3 totals 13 residues. CDR1 is LGHNT and CDR2 is FRNRAP in the germline V gene. CDR3 DNA: TGTGCTAGTGGTTTAGGCATGAACACTGAAGCTTTCTTT. Translated: CASGLGMNTEAFF.

The chain has TRBV29-1 and TRBJ2-3; D not certain. V was pared by 1 base and J by 6 bases, with 20 bases between. CDR3 length equals 16 residues. Germline V lookup: CDR1 SQVTM, CDR2 ANQGSEA. CDR3 loop: CSVEGFLASVSDTQYF. The CDR3 region has the DNA TGCAGCGTTGAAGGGTTTTTGGCTAGTGTTTCGGATACGCAGTATTTT.

This clonotype was observed a few times. CDR3 DNA: TGTGCCAGCAGCTTAACAGGGGGCGTAAGTGGCTACACCTTC. It translates to CASSLTGGVSGYTF. This sequence joins TRBV7-3 and TRBJ1-2; 7 bases are a match to TRBD1. J was trimmed by 7 bases and V by 0 bases; bases with no gene match: 5. The CDR3 consists of 14 residues. The V gene's germline CDR1 is SGHTA and CDR2 FQGTGA. Full variable domain (outside the CDR3, taken from reference TRBV7-3 and TRBJ1-2): GAGVSQTPSNKVTEKGKYVELRCDPISGHTALYWYRQSLGQGPEFLIYFQGTGAADDSGLPNDRFFAVRPEGSVSTLKIQRTERGDSAVYLCASSLTGGVSGYTFGSGTRLTVV.